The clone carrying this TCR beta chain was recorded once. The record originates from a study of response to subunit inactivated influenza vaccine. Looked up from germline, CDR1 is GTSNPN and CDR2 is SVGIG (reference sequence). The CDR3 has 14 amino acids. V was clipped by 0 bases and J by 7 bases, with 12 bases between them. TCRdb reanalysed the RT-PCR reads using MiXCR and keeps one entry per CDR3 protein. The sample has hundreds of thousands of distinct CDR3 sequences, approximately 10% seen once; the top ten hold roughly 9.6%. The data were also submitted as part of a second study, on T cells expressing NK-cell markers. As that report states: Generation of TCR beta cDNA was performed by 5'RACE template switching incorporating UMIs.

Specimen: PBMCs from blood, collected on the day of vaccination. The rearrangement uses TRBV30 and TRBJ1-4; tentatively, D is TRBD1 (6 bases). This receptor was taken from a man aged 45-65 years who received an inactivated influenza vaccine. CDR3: CAWSVRGAREKLFF. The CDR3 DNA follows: TGTGCCTGGAGTGTGAGGGGGGCGCGTGAAAAACTGTTTTTT.